This TCR beta chain was recorded in a study of primary melanoma T cells and metastatic recurrence. Assay: immunoSEQ multiplex PCR; the TCRdb copy retains only in-frame clones and omits some. The sample records around 140 clones, around 80% being singletons. The CDR3 is made up of 16 amino acids. V gave up 3 bases and J gave up 7 bases; unmatched junction bases: 10. The V gene's germline CDR1 is SGHNT and CDR2 YENEEA. Findings and caveats of the study: Adding T-cell fraction to thickness reportedly best improved survival prediction.

On this clone itself: Its antigen is unknown.

The sequence was collected from a human donor with melanoma. The specimen was melanoma tumor tissue. V gene TRBV11-3 combines with J gene TRBJ2-1; 9 bases map to TRBD1. The CDR3 DNA reads TGTGCCAGCAGCTTGCCCACAGGGGGCGCGGGGAATGAGCAGTTCTTC. Amino acids: CASSLPTGGAGNEQFF.